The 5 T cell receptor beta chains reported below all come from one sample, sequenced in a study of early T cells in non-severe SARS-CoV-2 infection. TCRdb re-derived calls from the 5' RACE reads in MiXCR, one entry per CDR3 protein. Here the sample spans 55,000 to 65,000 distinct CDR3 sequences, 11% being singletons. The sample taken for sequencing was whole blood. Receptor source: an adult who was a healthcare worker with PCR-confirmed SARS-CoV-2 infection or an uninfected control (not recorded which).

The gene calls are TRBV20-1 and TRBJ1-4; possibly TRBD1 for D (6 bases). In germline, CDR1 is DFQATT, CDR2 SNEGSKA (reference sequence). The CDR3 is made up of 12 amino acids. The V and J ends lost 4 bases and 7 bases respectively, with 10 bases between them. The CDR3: CSAITGSEKLFF. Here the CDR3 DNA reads TGCAGTGCTATTACAGGGAGTGAAAAACTGTTTTTT.

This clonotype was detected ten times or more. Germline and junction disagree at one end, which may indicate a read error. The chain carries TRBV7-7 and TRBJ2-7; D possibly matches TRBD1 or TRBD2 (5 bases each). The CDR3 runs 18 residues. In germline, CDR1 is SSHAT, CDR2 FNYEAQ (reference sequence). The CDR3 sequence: CASIPGGFLRGLTYEQYF. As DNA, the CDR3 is TGTGCTAGCATCCCGGGCGGTTTTCTCCGGGGCCTGACCTACGAGCAGTACTTC.

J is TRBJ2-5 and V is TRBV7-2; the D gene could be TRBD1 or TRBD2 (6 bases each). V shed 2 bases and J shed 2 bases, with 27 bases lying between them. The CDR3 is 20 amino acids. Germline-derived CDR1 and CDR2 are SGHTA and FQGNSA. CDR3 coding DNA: TGTGCCAGCAGCTTACGACAGTGGAGGGGGTCGGCCTTAACACAAGAGACCCAGTACTTC. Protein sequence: CASSLRQWRGSALTQETQYF.

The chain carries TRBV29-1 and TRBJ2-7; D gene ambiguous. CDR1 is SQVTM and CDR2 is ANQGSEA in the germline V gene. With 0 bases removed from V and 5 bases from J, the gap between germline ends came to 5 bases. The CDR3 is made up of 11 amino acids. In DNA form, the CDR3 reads TGCAGCGTTGAAGAAGGTCACGAGCAGTACTTC. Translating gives CSVEEGHEQYF.

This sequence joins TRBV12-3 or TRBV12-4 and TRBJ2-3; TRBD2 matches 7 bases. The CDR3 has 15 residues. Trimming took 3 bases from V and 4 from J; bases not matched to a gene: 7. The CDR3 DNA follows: TGTGCCAGCAGTTTGAGCGGGGCCCCCCCAGATACGCAGTATTTT. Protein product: CASSLSGAPPDTQYF.